Listed below are T cell receptor beta chains from one sample, sequenced in a study of cytomegalovirus exposure and HLA in healthy donors. Sequencing used immunoSEQ multiplex PCR; TCRdb keeps in-frame clones, though not all of them. This sample has roughly 300,000 clones, with 87% found just once. The material sequenced was PBMCs. The receptors come from a woman aged 30 to 39 in good health and CMV-seropositive. CDR3s include the opening cysteine and the closing phenylalanine or tryptophan. Fields, in order: V gene, D gene, J gene, clone size, CDR3 DNA, CDR3 protein. The D gene is left open where the match is weak. Clone size is not always given. Where it is, it says once, few, many or a class for expanded clones.

V: TRBV7-2
D: TRBD1
J: TRBJ1-5
size: .
DNA: TGTGCCAGCAGTCGTCCGGGACAGACCCAGCCCCAGCATTTT
CDR3: CASSRPGQTQPQHF

V: TRBV5-1
D: .
J: TRBJ2-7
size: .
DNA: TGCGCCAGCAGCTCTAGGGCCGCTCGGGACGAGCAGTACTTC
CDR3: CASSSRAARDEQYF

V: TRBV2
D: TRBD1
J: TRBJ1-1
size: .
DNA: TGTGCCAGCAGGGGGACAGGGTCCTCTAACACTGAAGCTTTCTTT
CDR3: CASRGTGSSNTEAFF

V: TRBV6-5
D: TRBD2
J: TRBJ2-2
size: .
DNA: TGTGCCAGTTCGGGGACTAGCGGGAGGGGGGAGCTGTTTTTT
CDR3: CASSGTSGRGELFF

V: TRBV10-3
D: .
J: TRBJ2-1
size: .
DNA: TGTGCCATCAGGCGAAGGTCAGACAATGAGCAGTTCTTC
CDR3: CAIRRRSDNEQFF

V: TRBV19
D: .
J: TRBJ2-7
size: few
DNA: TGTGCCAGTAGTATGAAGGGAGGAGGGTCCTACGAGCAGTACTTC
CDR3: CASSMKGGGSYEQYF

V: TRBV27
D: .
J: TRBJ2-2
size: .
DNA: TGTGCCAGCAGCCCGTTGGCCGGGGAGCTGTTTTTT
CDR3: CASSPLAGELFF

V: TRBV5-6
D: .
J: TRBJ1-2
size: few
DNA: TGTGCCAGCAGCGTTCGTCAGGGGTTGAGGGATGGCTACACCTTC
CDR3: CASSVRQGLRDGYTF

V: TRBV19
D: .
J: TRBJ1-5
size: .
DNA: TGTGCCAGTAGTATGCGGGGATCGGGCAATCAGCCCCAGCATTTT
CDR3: CASSMRGSGNQPQHF

V: TRBV30
D: TRBD2
J: TRBJ2-2
size: .
DNA: TGTGCCTGGAGTGTACTTGGGGGGGTAGTCACCGGGGAGCTGTTTTTT
CDR3: CAWSVLGGVVTGELFF

V: TRBV27
D: TRBD2
J: TRBJ2-1
size: .
DNA: TGTGCCAGCAGTACTATTCTAGCGGGAGCAGATGAGCAGTTCTTC
CDR3: CASSTILAGADEQFF

V: TRBV4-3
D: TRBD1
J: TRBJ2-7
size: .
DNA: TGCGCCAGCAGCCAGACAGGGGGCTACCCCCACGAGCAGTACTTC
CDR3: CASSQTGGYPHEQYF

V: TRBV27
D: TRBD2
J: TRBJ2-1
size: .
DNA: TGTGCCAGCAGTGGACTAGCTGATTACAATGAGCAGTTCTTC
CDR3: CASSGLADYNEQFF

V: TRBV5-1
D: .
J: TRBJ1-1
size: .
DNA: TGCGCCAGCAGCTTCCAGGGGAACACTGAAGCTTTCTTT
CDR3: CASSFQGNTEAFF

V: TRBV9
D: TRBD2
J: TRBJ2-1
size: .
DNA: TGTGCCAGCAGCGTAGGTCGGGAGGGATACAATGAGCAGTTCTTC
CDR3: CASSVGREGYNEQFF

V: TRBV30
D: TRBD2
J: TRBJ2-7
size: .
DNA: TGTGCCTGGAGTGTCGGAGCGGGGGCCGCCTACGAGCAGTACTTC
CDR3: CAWSVGAGAAYEQYF

V: TRBV7-6
D: TRBD1
J: TRBJ2-7
size: .
DNA: TGTGCCAGCAGCTTCTCAGGACAGGGGGACGAGCAGTACTTC
CDR3: CASSFSGQGDEQYF

V: TRBV7-2
D: TRBD1
J: TRBJ1-2
size: .
DNA: TGTGCCAGCAGCCTACAGGGGGTATATGGCTACACCTTC
CDR3: CASSLQGVYGYTF

V: TRBV6-1
D: .
J: TRBJ2-1
size: .
DNA: TGTGCCAGCAGGGGTAGCGGAGGGAGAGTACGTGAGCAGTTCTTC
CDR3: CASRGSGGRVREQFF

V: TRBV28
D: .
J: TRBJ2-1
size: .
DNA: TGTGCCAGCAATCCCCCCCGGCGAACGGGGTTTGAGCAGTTCTTC
CDR3: CASNPPRRTGFEQFF

V: TRBV27
D: .
J: TRBJ1-6
size: .
DNA: TGTGCCAGCAGTTTGTCGCAGTCAAATTCACCCCTCCACTTT
CDR3: CASSLSQSNSPLHF

V: TRBV5-7
D: .
J: TRBJ2-5
size: once
DNA: TGTGCCAGCAGCTTGGTGGCACTGTCACAAGAGACCCAGTACTTC
CDR3: CASSLVALSQETQYF

V: TRBV15
D: TRBD1
J: TRBJ1-5
size: .
DNA: TGTGCCACCAGCCGCGGGACAGAAAATCAGCCCCAGCATTTT
CDR3: CATSRGTENQPQHF

V: TRBV30
D: .
J: TRBJ2-5
size: .
DNA: TGTGCCTGGAGTCCGTGGGAGAGGAGAGAGACCCAGTACTTC
CDR3: CAWSPWERRETQYF

V: TRBV7-2
D: TRBD1
J: TRBJ2-1
size: .
DNA: TGTGCCAGCAGCCGTCCGGGACAGGGTGTAGTTGAGCAGTTCTTC
CDR3: CASSRPGQGVVEQFF

V: TRBV18
D: TRBD1
J: TRBJ2-1
size: once
DNA: TGTGCCAGCTCACCAACGGGACAGGGGGGCTACAATGAGCAGTTCTTC
CDR3: CASSPTGQGGYNEQFF

V: TRBV30
D: TRBD2
J: TRBJ2-4
size: .
DNA: TGTGCCTGGAGTGTTAGCGGGTTAGCCAAAAACATTCAGTACTTC
CDR3: CAWSVSGLAKNIQYF

V: TRBV15
D: .
J: TRBJ2-2
size: .
DNA: TGTGCCACCAGCAGAGACAGAATAAACACCGGGGAGCTGTTTTTT
CDR3: CATSRDRINTGELFF

V: TRBV15
D: TRBD1
J: TRBJ2-7
size: few
DNA: TGTGCCACCAGCAGACACAGGGGAAACGAGCAGTACTTC
CDR3: CATSRHRGNEQYF

V: TRBV20-1
D: .
J: TRBJ1-2
size: .
DNA: TGCAGTGCTAGAGATAGTGGCTACACCTTC
CDR3: CSARDSGYTF

V: TRBV28
D: .
J: TRBJ2-7
size: .
DNA: TGTGCCAGCAGACCACTACGGACAGAAAGGTCCTACGAGCAGTACTTC
CDR3: CASRPLRTERSYEQYF

V: TRBV29-1
D: .
J: TRBJ2-7
size: .
DNA: TGCAGCGTACCGGGGATTAGCTCCTACGAGCAGTACTTC
CDR3: CSVPGISSYEQYF

V: TRBV5-4
D: TRBD1
J: TRBJ2-5
size: .
DNA: TGTGCCAGCAGCTTGGGGGACAGGGATCAAGAGACCCAGTACTTC
CDR3: CASSLGDRDQETQYF

V: TRBV4-1
D: .
J: TRBJ1-2
size: once
DNA: TGCGCCAGCAGCCAAGAGAGGGGGGCGCTTGGCTACACCTTC
CDR3: CASSQERGALGYTF

V: TRBV11-1
D: .
J: TRBJ2-2
size: .
DNA: TGTGCCAGCAGCTTACACCTTGGGACGACCGGGGAGCTGTTTTTT
CDR3: CASSLHLGTTGELFF

V: TRBV6-1
D: .
J: TRBJ1-2
size: few
DNA: TGTGCCAGCAGTGATGCTTGGGGGCGCCATGGCTACACCTTC
CDR3: CASSDAWGRHGYTF

V: TRBV7-2
D: TRBD1
J: TRBJ2-3
size: .
DNA: TGTGCCAGCATGGAGCCGGGACAGTACACAGATACGCAGTATTTT
CDR3: CASMEPGQYTDTQYF

V: TRBV27
D: .
J: TRBJ2-7
size: .
DNA: TGTGCCAGCAGTCCACAGGGATTTCTCGGGTACGAGCAGTACTTC
CDR3: CASSPQGFLGYEQYF

V: TRBV6-5
D: TRBD2
J: TRBJ2-7
size: .
DNA: TGTGCCAGCAGCCTAGCGGGGGGGGCCTACGAGCAGTACTTC
CDR3: CASSLAGGAYEQYF

V: TRBV4-2
D: .
J: TRBJ1-1
size: .
DNA: TGTGCCAGCAGCCAAGATAGGATGAACACTGAAGCTTTCTTT
CDR3: CASSQDRMNTEAFF

V: TRBV27
D: .
J: TRBJ2-7
size: few
DNA: TGTGCCAGCAGTTTTGGCAGGGTGTACGAGCAGTACTTC
CDR3: CASSFGRVYEQYF